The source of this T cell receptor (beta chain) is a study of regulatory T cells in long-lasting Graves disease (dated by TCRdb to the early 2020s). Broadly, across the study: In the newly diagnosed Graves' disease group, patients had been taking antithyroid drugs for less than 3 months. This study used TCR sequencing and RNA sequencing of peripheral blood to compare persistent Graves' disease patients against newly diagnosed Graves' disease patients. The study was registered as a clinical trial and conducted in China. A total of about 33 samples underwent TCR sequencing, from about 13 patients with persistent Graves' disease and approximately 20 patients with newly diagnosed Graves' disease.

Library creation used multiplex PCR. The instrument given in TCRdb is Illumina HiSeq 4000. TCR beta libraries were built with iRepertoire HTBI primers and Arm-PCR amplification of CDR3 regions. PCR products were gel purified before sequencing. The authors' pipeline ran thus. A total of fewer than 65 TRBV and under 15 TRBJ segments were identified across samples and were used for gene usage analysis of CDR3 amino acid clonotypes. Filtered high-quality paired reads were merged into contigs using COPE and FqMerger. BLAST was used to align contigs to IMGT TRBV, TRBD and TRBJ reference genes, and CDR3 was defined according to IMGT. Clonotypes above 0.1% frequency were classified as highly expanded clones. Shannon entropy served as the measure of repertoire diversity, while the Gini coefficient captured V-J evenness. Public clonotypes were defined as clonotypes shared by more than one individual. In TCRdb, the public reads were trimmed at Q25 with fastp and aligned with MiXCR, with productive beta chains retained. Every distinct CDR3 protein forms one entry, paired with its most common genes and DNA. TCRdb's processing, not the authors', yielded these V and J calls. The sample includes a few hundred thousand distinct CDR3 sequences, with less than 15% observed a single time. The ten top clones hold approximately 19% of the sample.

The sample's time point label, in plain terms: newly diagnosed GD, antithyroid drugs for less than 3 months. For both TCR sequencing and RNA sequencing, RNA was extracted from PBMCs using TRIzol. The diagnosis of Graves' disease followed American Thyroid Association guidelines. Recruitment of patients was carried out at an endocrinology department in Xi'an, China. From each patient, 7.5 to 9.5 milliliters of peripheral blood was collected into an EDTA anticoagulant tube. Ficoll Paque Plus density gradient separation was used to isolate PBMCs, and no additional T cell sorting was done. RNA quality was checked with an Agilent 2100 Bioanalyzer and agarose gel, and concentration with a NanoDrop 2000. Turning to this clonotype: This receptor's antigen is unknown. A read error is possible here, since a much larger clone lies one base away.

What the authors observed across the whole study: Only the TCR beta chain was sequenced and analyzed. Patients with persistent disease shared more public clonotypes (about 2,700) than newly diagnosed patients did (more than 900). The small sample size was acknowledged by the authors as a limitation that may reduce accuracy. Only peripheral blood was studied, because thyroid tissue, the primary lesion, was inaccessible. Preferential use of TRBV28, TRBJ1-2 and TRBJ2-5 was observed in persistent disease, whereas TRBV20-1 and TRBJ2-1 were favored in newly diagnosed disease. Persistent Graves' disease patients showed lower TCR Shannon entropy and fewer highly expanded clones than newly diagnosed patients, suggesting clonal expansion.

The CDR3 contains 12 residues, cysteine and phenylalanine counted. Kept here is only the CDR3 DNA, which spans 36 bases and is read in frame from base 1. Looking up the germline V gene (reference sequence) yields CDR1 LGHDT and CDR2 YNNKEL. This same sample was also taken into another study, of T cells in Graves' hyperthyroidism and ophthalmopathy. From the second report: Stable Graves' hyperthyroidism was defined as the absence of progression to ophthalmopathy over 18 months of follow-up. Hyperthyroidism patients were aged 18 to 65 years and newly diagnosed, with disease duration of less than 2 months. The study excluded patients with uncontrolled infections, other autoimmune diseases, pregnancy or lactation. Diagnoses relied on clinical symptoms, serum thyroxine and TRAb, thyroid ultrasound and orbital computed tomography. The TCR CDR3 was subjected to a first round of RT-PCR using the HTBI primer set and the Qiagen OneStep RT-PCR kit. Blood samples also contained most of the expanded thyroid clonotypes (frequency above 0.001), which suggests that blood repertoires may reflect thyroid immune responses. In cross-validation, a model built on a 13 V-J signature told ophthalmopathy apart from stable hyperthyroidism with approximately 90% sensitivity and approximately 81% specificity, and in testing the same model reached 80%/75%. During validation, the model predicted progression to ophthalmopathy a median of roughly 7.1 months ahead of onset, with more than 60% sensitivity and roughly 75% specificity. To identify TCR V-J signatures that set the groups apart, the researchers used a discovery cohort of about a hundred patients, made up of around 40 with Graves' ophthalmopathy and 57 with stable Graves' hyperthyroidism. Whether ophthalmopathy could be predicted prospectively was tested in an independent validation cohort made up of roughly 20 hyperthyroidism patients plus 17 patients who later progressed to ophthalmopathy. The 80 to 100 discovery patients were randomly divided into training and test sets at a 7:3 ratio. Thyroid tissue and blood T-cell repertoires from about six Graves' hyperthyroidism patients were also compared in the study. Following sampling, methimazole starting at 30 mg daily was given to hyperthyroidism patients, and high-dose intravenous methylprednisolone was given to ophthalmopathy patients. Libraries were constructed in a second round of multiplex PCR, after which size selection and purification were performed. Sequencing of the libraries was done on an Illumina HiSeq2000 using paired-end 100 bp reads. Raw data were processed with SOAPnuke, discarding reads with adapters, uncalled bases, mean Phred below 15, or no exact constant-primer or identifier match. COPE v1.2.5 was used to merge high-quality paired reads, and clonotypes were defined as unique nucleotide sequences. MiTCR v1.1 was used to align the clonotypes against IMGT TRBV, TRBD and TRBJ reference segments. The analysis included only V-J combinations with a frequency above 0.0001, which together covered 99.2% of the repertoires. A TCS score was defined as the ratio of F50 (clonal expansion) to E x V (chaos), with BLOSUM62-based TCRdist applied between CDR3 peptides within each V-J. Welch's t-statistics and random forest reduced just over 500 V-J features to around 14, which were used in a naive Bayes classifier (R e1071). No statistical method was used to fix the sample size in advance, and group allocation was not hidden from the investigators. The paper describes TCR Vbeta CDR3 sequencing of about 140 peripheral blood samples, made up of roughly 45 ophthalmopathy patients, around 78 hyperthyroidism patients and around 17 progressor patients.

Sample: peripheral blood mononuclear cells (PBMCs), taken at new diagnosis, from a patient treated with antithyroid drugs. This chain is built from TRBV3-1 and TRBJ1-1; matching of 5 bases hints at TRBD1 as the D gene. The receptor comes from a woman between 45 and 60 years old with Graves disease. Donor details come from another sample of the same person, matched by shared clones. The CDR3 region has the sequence CASSWGNAEAFF. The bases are TGTGCCAGCAGCTGGGGGAACGCTGAAGCTTTCTTT.